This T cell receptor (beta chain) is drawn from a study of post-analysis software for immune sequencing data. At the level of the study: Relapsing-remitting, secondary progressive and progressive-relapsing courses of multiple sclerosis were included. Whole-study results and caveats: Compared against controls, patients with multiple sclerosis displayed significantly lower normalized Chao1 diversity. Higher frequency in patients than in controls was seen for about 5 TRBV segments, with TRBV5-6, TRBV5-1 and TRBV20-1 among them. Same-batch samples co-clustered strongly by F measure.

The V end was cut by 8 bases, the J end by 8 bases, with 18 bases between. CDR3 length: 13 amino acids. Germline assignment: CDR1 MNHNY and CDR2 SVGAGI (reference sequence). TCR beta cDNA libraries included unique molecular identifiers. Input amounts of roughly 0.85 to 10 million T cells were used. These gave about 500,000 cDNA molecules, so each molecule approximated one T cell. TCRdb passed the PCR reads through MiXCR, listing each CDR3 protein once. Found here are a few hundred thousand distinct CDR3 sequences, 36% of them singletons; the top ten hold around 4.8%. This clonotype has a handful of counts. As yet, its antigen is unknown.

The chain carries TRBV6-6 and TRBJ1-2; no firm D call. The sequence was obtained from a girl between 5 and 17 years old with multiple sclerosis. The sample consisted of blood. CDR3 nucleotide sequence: TGTGCCAGCCAACCAGGCGCCTTAGGAGGCTACACCTTC. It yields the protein CASQPGALGGYTF.